These T cell receptor beta chains were read from a single sample in a study of response to subunit inactivated influenza vaccine. TCRdb re-analysed the RT-PCR reads in MiXCR, keeping a single row per CDR3 protein. The sample comprises about 540,000 distinct CDR3 sequences, under 25% of which are singletons, and approximately 3% rests with the top ten. The sample also formed part of further work on T cells expressing NK-cell markers.

The starting material was CD4+ T cells sorted from PBMCs, obtained roughly 12 days after vaccination. The receptors here all came from a man between 45 and 60 years old who received an inactivated influenza vaccine. CDR3s include the opening cysteine and the closing phenylalanine or tryptophan. Fields, in order: CDR3 protein, CDR3 DNA, V gene, J gene, clone size, D gene. The D gene is left open where the match is weak. Not all rows give a size; the values are once, few, many and, for expanded clones, a class.

CASRTYTSGRTYNEQFF	TGTGCCAGCAGAACCTACACTAGCGGGAGGACCTACAATGAGCAGTTCTTC	TRBV6-2/TRBV6-3	TRBJ2-1	-	TRBD2
CASRPGSTGELFF	TGCGCCAGCAGACCAGGGAGCACCGGGGAGCTGTTTTTT	TRBV5-1	TRBJ2-2	-	-
CASSLGQGQIYNSPLHF	TGTGCCAGCAGCCTTGGACAGGGGCAAATCTATAATTCACCCCTCCACTTT	TRBV7-2	TRBJ1-6	-	TRBD1
CASSLGGAPLYEQFF	TGCGCCAGCAGCTTGGGAGGGGCCCCTTTGTATGAGCAGTTCTTC	TRBV5-1	TRBJ2-1	-	-
CSAPRQGSFNEQFF	TGCAGTGCCCCCCGGCAGGGTTCGTTCAATGAGCAGTTCTTC	TRBV20-1	TRBJ2-1	few	-
CASVTGGLETQYF	TGTGCCAGCGTAACAGGGGGGTTGGAGACCCAGTACTTC	TRBV6-1	TRBJ2-5	-	TRBD1
CSARGGTLGTQYF	TGCAGTGCTAGGGGTGGAACATTGGGGACCCAGTACTTC	TRBV20-1	TRBJ2-5	few	-
CSVHRGKTQYF	TGCAGTGTACACCGAGGGAAGACCCAGTACTTC	TRBV20-1	TRBJ2-5	many	-
CASSSTVNEQYF	TGTGCCAGCAGTTCGACAGTTAACGAGCAGTACTTC	TRBV28	TRBJ2-7	few	-
CSAKTSGGTQDKFF	TGCAGTGCAAAAACTAGCGGGGGGACCCAGGACAAGTTCTTC	TRBV20-1	TRBJ2-1	few	TRBD2
CASKLAGGRSYNEQFF	TGTGCCAGCAAACTAGCGGGAGGGCGCTCCTACAATGAGCAGTTCTTC	TRBV6-1	TRBJ2-1	few	TRBD2
CASSQSGRNEKLFF	TGCGCCAGCAGCCAGTCGGGTCGTAATGAAAAACTGTTTTTT	TRBV5-1	TRBJ1-4	-	-
CASSSAGTGLAGETQYF	TGTGCCAGCAGCTCCGCCGGGACAGGCCTTGCAGGAGAGACCCAGTACTTC	TRBV5-5	TRBJ2-5	-	TRBD1
CSARDAERGSDTQYF	TGCAGTGCTAGAGACGCGGAGCGGGGATCAGATACGCAGTATTTT	TRBV20-1	TRBJ2-3	few	TRBD2
CASRGADPTDTQYF	TGCGCCAGCAGGGGTGCGGATCCCACAGATACGCAGTATTTT	TRBV10-2	TRBJ2-3	few	-
CASSWDRAGREQYF	TGCGCCAGCAGCTGGGACCGAGCTGGGCGAGAGCAGTACTTC	TRBV5-1	TRBJ2-7	few	-
CASSDPPGTRLNEQFF	TGTGCCAGCAGCGACCCCCCCGGGACTAGACTAAATGAGCAGTTCTTC	TRBV7-9	TRBJ2-1	-	TRBD2
CASSFGLAGGTTNEQFF	TGCGCCAGCAGCTTCGGACTAGCGGGAGGAACCACCAATGAGCAGTTCTTC	TRBV5-1	TRBJ2-1	few	TRBD2
CASSVEGNYGYTF	TGTGCCAGCAGCGTAGAAGGGAACTATGGCTACACCTTC	TRBV9	TRBJ1-2	many	-
CASSRTALGELFF	TGTGCCAGCAGTCGGACCGCCCTCGGGGAGCTGTTTTTT	TRBV9	TRBJ2-2	once	-
CASSQYRDRAIQYF	TGCGCCAGCAGCCAATATCGGGACAGGGCAATTCAGTACTTC	TRBV4-3	TRBJ2-4	few	TRBD1
CSAPFLKATNEKLFF	TGCAGTGCTCCTTTTCTTAAGGCAACTAATGAAAAACTGTTTTTT	TRBV20-1	TRBJ1-4	few	-
CASSQDIKGTGKLFF	TGCGCCAGCAGCCAAGATATAAAAGGTACCGGGAAACTGTTTTTT	TRBV4-3	TRBJ1-4	-	-
CASSLDPSQSEQYF	TGCGCCAGCAGCCTTGACCCTAGCCAAAGCGAGCAGTACTTC	TRBV5-1	TRBJ2-7	-	-
CASSLRGLEQYF	TGCGCCAGCAGCCTCAGGGGGCTCGAGCAGTACTTC	TRBV5-1	TRBJ2-7	few	TRBD1
CSANIPERGLFF	TGCAGTGCTAACATACCTGAGCGGGGGTTGTTCTTC	TRBV20-1	TRBJ2-1	few	TRBD2
CASSLGVGGDSYNEQFF	TGCGCCAGCAGCTTGGGAGTGGGGGGGGACAGCTACAATGAGCAGTTCTTC	TRBV5-1	TRBJ2-1	few	-
CASSFRDYPSRNEQFF	TGTGCCAGCAGCTTTCGGGACTACCCTTCGAGGAATGAGCAGTTCTTC	TRBV7-9	TRBJ2-1	-	TRBD2
CASSTDRGLSQPQHF	TGTGCCAGCAGTACGGACAGGGGGCTTAGTCAGCCCCAGCATTTT	TRBV6-2/TRBV6-3	TRBJ1-5	-	TRBD1
CASRTLGESNEQFF	TGTGCCAGCAGAACTTTGGGGGAGTCCAATGAGCAGTTCTTC	TRBV6-2/TRBV6-3	TRBJ2-1	-	-
CAINKDGPLNYGYTF	TGTGCCATCAATAAAGACGGCCCACTAAACTATGGCTACACCTTC	TRBV10-3	TRBJ1-2	few	-
CSADVSGANVLTF	TGCAGCGCTGACGTCTCTGGGGCCAACGTCCTGACTTTC	TRBV29-1	TRBJ2-6	-	-
CASSSRAQYTEAFF	TGTGCCAGCAGTTCCCGGGCTCAGTACACTGAAGCTTTCTTT	TRBV12-3/TRBV12-4	TRBJ1-1	many	-
CATSRGLGRGGSIEGQPQHF	TGTGCCACCAGCAGAGGACTGGGCCGTGGTGGGAGCATCGAGGGTCAGCCCCAGCATTTT	TRBV15	TRBJ1-5	few	-
CASSKQRGKANYGYTF	TGTGCCAGCAGCAAACAGAGGGGTAAAGCTAACTATGGCTACACCTTC	TRBV21-1	TRBJ1-2	few	-
CASSYSRRQGYSNQPQHF	TGTGCCAGCAGTTACTCGAGGCGACAGGGATATAGCAATCAGCCCCAGCATTTT	TRBV6-5	TRBJ1-5	-	TRBD1
CSAGDRGDTQYF	TGCAGTGCCGGAGACAGGGGAGATACGCAGTATTTT	TRBV20-1	TRBJ2-3	-	TRBD1
CASSRTGISYNEQFF	TGTGCCAGCAGCCGTACAGGGATATCTTACAATGAGCAGTTCTTC	TRBV6-2/TRBV6-3	TRBJ2-1	few	-
CASSPHPREDEQFF	TGTGCCAGCAGCCCCCATCCGAGGGAGGATGAGCAGTTCTTC	TRBV9	TRBJ2-1	-	-
CASTLEGGSYEQYF	TGCGCCAGCACCTTAGAAGGCGGATCCTACGAGCAGTACTTC	TRBV5-1	TRBJ2-7	few	-
CASRKTTLAGVGNEQFF	TGTGCCAGCAGAAAAACGACTCTAGCGGGAGTGGGGAATGAGCAGTTCTTC	TRBV27	TRBJ2-1	-	TRBD2
CASSQDSGLTYNEQFF	TGTGCCAGCAGCCAAGATTCGGGGCTTACCTACAATGAGCAGTTCTTC	TRBV14	TRBJ2-1	few	-
CSARIGQSTDTQYF	TGCAGTGCTAGGATAGGGCAGAGCACAGATACGCAGTATTTT	TRBV20-1	TRBJ2-3	few	-
CASSPGGQGRTDTQYF	TGTGCCAGCAGCCCGGGGGGACAGGGTCGCACAGATACGCAGTATTTT	TRBV11-3	TRBJ2-3	-	TRBD1
CASSQGSGGAYEQYF	TGTGCCAGCAGCCAAGGAAGCGGGGGGGCCTACGAGCAGTACTTC	TRBV4-2	TRBJ2-7	-	TRBD2
CATSRERDRFSYEQYF	TGTGCCACCAGCAGAGAACGGGACAGGTTCTCCTACGAGCAGTACTTC	TRBV15	TRBJ2-7	once	TRBD1
CASRSQTYEQYF	TGTGCCAGCAGATCACAAACCTACGAGCAGTACTTC	TRBV6-2/TRBV6-3	TRBJ2-7	-	-